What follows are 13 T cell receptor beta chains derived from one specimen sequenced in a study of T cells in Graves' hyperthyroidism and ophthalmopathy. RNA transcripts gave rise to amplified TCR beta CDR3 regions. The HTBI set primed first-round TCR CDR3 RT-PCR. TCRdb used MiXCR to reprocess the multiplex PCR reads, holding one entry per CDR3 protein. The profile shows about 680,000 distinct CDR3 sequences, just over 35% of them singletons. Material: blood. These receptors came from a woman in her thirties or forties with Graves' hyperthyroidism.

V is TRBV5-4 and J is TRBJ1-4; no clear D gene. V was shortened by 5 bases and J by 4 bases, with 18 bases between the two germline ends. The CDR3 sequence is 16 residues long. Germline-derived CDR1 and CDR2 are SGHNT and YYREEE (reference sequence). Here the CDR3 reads CASSLLGGLRNEKLFF. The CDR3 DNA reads TGTGCCAGCAGTTTATTAGGAGGACTTCGTAATGAAAAACTGTTTTTT.

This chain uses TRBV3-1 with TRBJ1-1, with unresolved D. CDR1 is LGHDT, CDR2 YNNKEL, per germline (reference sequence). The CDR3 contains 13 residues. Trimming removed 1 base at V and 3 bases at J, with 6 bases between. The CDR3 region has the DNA TGTGCCAGCAGCCAAGGTGAGGACACTGAAGCTTTCTTT. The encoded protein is CASSQGEDTEAFF. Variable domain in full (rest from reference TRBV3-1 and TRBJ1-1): DTAVSQTPKYLVTQMGNDKSIKCEQNLGHDTMYWYKQDSKKFLKIMFSYNNKELIINETVPNRFSPKSPDKAHLNLHINSLELGDSAVYFCASSQGEDTEAFFGQGTRLTVV.

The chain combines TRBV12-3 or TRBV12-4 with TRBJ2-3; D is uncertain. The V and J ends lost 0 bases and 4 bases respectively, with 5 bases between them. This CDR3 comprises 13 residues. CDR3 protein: CASSLAYADTQYF. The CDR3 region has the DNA TGTGCCAGCAGTTTAGCATACGCAGATACGCAGTATTTT.

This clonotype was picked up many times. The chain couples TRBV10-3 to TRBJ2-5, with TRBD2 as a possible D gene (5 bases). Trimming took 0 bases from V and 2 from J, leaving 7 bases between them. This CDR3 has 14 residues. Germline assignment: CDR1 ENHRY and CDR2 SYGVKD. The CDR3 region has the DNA TGTGCCATCAGTGAGTCCGGGGTACAAGAGACCCAGTACTTC. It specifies CAISESGVQETQYF.

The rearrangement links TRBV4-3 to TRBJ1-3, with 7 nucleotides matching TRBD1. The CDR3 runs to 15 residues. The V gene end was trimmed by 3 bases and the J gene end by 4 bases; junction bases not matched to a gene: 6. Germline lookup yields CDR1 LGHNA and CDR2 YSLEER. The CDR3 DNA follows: TGCGCCAGCAGCCAGGTGAGACAGGGCGGAAACACCATATATTTT. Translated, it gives CASSQVRQGGNTIYF.

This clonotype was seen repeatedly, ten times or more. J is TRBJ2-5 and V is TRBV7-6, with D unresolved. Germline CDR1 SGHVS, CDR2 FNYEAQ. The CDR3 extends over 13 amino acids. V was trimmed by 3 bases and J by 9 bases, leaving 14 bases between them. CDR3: CASSLGSRESQYF. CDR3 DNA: TGTGCCAGCAGCTTGGGGTCTAGAGAATCCCAGTACTTC.

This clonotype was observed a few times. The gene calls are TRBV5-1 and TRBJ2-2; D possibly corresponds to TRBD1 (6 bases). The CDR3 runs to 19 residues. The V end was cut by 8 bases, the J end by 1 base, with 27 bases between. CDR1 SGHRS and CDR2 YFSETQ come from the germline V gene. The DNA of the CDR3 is TGCGCCAGAGCGGAACAGGGACGGACCTCCGACAAGAACACCGGGGAGCTGTTTTTT. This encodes CARAEQGRTSDKNTGELFF.

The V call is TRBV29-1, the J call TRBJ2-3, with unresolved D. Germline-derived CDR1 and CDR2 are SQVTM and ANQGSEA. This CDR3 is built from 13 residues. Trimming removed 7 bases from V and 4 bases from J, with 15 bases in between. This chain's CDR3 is CSDNRRAADTQYF. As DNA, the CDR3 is TGCAGCGACAATCGACGTGCAGCAGATACGCAGTATTTT.

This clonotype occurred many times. The CDR3: CASRDRDGTEAFF. The CDR3 DNA reads TGTGCCAGCAGGGACAGGGATGGGACTGAAGCTTTCTTT. This chain links TRBV6-4 with TRBJ1-1, with 8 bases aligning to TRBD1. Germline V gene lookup returns CDR1 MRHNA and CDR2 SNTAGT. J was trimmed by 5 bases and V by 6 bases; bases with no gene match: 5. The CDR3 consists of 13 residues.

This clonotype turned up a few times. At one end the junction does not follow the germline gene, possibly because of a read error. Here the CDR3 reads CASSYGVGVPQHF. CDR3 in DNA: TGTGCCAGCAGTTACGGAGTCGGGGTACCCCAGCATTTT. The chain has TRBV10-3 and TRBJ1-5, with D uncertain. The germline gives CDR1 ENHRY, CDR2 SYGVKD. The CDR3 runs to 13 residues.

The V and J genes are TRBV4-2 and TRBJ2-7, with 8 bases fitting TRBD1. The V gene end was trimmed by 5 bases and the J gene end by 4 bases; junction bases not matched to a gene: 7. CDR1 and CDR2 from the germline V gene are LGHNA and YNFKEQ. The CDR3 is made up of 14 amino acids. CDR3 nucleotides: TGTGCCAGCAGCTCGACAGGGGCAGGGTACGAGCAGTACTTC. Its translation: CASSSTGAGYEQYF.

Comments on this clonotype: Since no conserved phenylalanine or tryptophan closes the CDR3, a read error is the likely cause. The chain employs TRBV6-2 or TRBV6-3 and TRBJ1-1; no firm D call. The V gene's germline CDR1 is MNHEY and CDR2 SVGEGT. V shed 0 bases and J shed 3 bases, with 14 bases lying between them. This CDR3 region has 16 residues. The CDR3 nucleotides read TGTGCCAGCAGTTACTCGAAGCAGGCGTGGGACACTGAAGCTTTCCTT. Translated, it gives CASSYSKQAWDTEAFL.

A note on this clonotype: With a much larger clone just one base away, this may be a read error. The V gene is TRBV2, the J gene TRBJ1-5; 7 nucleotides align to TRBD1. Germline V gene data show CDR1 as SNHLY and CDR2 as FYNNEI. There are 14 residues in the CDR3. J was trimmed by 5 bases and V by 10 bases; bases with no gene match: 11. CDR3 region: CATTLGTDDQPQHF. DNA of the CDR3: TGTGCCACCACTCTCGGGACAGATGATCAGCCCCAGCATTTT.